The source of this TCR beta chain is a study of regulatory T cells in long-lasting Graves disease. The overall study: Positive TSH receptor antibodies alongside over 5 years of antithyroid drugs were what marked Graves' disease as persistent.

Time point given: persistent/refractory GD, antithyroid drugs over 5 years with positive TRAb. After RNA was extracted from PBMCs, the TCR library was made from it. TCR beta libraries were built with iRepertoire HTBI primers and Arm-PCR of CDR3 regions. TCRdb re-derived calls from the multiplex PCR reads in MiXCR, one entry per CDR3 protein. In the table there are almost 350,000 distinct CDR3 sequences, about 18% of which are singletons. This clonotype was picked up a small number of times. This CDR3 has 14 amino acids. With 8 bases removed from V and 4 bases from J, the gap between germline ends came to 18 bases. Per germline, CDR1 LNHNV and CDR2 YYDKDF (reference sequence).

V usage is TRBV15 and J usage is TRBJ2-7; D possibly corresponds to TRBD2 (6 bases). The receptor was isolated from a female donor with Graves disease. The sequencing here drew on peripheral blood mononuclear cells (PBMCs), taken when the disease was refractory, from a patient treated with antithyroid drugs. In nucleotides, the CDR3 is TGTGCCACCTCACGACCGGGACTCATATACGAGCAGTACTTC. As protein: CATSRPGLIYEQYF.